The subject of this entry is one T cell receptor beta chain. Its matching antigen is unknown. These data originate in a study of Tregs in tolerant kidney transplant recipients. Study results and caveats: Biological reproducibility was not directly addressed, but technical replication error appeared minimal.

Losses at the gene ends were 4 bases for V and 5 bases for J; bases not matched to a gene: 4. The CDR3 totals 16 residues. Germline assignment: CDR1 SGHNT and CDR2 YENEEA. Sequencing was performed with immunoSEQ multiplex PCR; in TCRdb, only in-frame clones are kept and a portion is missing. The sample records around 230,000 clones, roughly four fifths being singletons. This sequence joins TRBV11-3 and TRBJ2-2; 13 bases line up with TRBD2. This receptor was taken from a human donor in good health. The specimen was CD4+ T cells from blood. The CDR3 bases are TGTGCCAGCAGCTCCGGACTAGCGGGAGAGACCGGGGAGCTGTTTTTT. This gives the protein CASSSGLAGETGELFF.